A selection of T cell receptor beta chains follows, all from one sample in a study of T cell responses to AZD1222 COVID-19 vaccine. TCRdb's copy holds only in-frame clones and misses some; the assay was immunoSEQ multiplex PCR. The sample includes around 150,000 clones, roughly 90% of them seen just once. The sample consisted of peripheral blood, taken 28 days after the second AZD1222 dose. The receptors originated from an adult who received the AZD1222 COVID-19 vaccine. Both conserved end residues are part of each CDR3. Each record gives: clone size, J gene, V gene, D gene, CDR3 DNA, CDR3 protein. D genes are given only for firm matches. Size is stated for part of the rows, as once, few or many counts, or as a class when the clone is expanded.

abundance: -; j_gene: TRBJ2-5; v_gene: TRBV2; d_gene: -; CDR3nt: TGTGCCAGCAGGCGGATCAAAGAGACCCAGTACTTC; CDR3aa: CASRRIKETQYF
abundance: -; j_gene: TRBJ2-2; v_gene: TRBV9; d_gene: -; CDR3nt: TGTGCCAGCAGCGTCAGGGTGACCGGGGAGCTGTTTTTT; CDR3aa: CASSVRVTGELFF
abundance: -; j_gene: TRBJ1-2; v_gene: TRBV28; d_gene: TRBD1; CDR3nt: TGTGCCAGCAGTCCGCCATGGGACAGGGAAACCTTC; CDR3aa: CASSPPWDRETF
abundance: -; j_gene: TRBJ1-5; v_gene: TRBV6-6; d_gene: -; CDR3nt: TGTGCCAGCAGTTACTCGAAGGGTCAGCCCCAGCATTTT; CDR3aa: CASSYSKGQPQHF
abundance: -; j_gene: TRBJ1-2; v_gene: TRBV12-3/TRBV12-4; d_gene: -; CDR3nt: TGTGCCAGCAGTTTAACGACAGACTATGGCTACACCTTC; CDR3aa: CASSLTTDYGYTF
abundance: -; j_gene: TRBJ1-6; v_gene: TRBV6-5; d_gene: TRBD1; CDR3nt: TGTGCCAGCAGTTACTCCGGGACAGGGGAAGTGTCACCCCTCCACTTT; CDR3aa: CASSYSGTGEVSPLHF
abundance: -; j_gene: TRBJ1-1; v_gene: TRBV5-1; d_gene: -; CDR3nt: TGCGCCAGCAGCCGGCAGGAGAGTGAAGCTTTCTTT; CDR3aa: CASSRQESEAFF
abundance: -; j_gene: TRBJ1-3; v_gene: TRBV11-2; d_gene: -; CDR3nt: TGTGCCAGCAGCCTGCGGGACAAACACTCTGGAAACACCATATATTTT; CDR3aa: CASSLRDKHSGNTIYF
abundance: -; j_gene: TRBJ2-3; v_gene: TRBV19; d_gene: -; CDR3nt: TGTGCCAGTAGGACGGACAGATCTAGCACAGATACGCAGTATTTT; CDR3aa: CASRTDRSSTDTQYF
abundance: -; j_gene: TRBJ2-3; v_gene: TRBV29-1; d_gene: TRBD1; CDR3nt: TGCAGCGTTCAGACAGGGGACCACACAGATACGCAGTATTTT; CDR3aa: CSVQTGDHTDTQYF
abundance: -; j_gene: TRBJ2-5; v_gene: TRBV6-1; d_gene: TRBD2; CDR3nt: TGTGCCAGCAGTGAACTAGCGGGAAGGAGTTGGGAAGAGACCCAGTACTTC; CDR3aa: CASSELAGRSWEETQYF
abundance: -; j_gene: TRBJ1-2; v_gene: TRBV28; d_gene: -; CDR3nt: TGTGCCAGCACCTCAAAGGGTTTTCACTATGGCTACACCTTC; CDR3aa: CASTSKGFHYGYTF
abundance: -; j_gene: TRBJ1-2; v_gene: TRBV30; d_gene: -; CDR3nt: TGTGCCTGGGAGGGGGGGGCCTATGGCTACACCTTC; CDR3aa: CAWEGGAYGYTF
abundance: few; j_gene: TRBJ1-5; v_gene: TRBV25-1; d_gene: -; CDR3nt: TGTGCCAGCAGTGGAACAGGGAACCATCAGCCCCAGCATTTT; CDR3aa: CASSGTGNHQPQHF
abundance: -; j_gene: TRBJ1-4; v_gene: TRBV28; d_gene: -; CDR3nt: TGTGCCAGCAGTTTTTCATGGGCAGGGAAAGAAAAACTGTTTTTT; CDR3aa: CASSFSWAGKEKLFF
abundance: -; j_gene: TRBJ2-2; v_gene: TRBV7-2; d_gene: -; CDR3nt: TGTGCCAGCAGCCCTGGGCGGAGCACCGGGGAGCTGTTTTTT; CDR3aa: CASSPGRSTGELFF
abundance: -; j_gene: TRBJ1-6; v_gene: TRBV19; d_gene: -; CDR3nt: TGTGCCAGTAGTATGAGCCAGGGGAAGAATTCACCCCTCCACTTT; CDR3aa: CASSMSQGKNSPLHF
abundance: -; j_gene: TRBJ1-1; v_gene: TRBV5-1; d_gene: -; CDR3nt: TGCGCCAGCAGCTTGAGCATAGGGCAGAAGAACACTGAAGCTTTCTTT; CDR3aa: CASSLSIGQKNTEAFF
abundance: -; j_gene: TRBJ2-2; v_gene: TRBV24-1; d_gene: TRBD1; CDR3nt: TGTGCCACCAGTGAAACGACAGGGGGTAGGATGGGCGGGGAGCTGTTTTTT; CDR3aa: CATSETTGGRMGGELFF
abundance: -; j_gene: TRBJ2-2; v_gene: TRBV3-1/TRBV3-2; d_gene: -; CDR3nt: TGTGCCAGCAGCCAAGGGGGGACAAGGAACACCGGGGAGCTGTTTTTT; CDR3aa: CASSQGGTRNTGELFF
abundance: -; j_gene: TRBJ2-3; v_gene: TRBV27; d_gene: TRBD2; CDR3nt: TGTGCCAGCAGTAGCGGGAGAAGCACAGATACGCAGTATTTT; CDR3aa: CASSSGRSTDTQYF
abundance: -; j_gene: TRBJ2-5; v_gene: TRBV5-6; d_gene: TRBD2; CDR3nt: TGTGCCAGCAGCTTGGTCGGGGGGCAAGAGACCCAGTACTTC; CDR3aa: CASSLVGGQETQYF
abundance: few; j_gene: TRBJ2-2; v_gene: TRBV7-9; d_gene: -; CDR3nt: TGTGCCAGCAGCTTAGCGGGATCGAACACCGGGGAGCTGTTTTTT; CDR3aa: CASSLAGSNTGELFF
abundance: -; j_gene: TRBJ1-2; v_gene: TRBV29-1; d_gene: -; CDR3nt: TGCAGCGTTGAACAGGCTACAAACTATGGCTACACCTTC; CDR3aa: CSVEQATNYGYTF